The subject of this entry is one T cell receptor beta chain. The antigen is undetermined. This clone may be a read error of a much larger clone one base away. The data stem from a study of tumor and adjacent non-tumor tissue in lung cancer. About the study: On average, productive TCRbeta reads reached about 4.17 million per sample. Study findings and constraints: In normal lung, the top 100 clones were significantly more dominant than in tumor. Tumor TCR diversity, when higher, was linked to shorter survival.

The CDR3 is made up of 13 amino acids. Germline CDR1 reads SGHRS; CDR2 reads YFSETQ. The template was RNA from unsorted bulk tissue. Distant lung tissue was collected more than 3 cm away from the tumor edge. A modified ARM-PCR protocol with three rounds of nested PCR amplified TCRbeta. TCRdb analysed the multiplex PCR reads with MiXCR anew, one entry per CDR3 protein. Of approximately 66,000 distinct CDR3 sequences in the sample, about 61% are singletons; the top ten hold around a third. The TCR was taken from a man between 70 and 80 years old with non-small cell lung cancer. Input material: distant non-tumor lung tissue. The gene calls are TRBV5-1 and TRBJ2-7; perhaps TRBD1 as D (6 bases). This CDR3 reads CTSSLEQGYEQYF. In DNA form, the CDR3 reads TGCACCAGCAGCTTGGAACAGGGCTACGAGCAGTACTTC.